The source of this T cell receptor (beta chain) is a study of T cell repertoires in cytomegalovirus infection. TCRdb independently ran MiXCR on the reads; one entry per CDR3 protein. The sample lists about 770,000 distinct CDR3 sequences; just under 30% were seen once. V was cut by 0 bases and J by 5 bases, with 12 bases left in between. There are 15 residues in the CDR3. Germline V gene lookup returns CDR1 MNHEY and CDR2 SVGAGI. This clonotype was observed a handful of times. What it binds is unknown. Sample: cultured CD8+ T cells from PBMCs, taken from culture after CMV antigen stimulation. This chain links TRBV6-5 with TRBJ2-3; either TRBD1 or TRBD2 may supply D (6 bases each). The TCR was taken from a human donor in good health (CMV status not recorded). Some clones in this sample may be carry-over from other donors' samples. The CDR3 DNA reads as TGTGCCAGCAGTTACTCACGGGGGCTGGGAGATACGCAGTATTTT. Its translation: CASSYSRGLGDTQYF.